These T cell receptor beta chains were read from a single sample in a study of cytomegalovirus exposure and HLA in healthy donors. Some clones are missing from TCRdb's copy, which holds only in-frame ones; the method was immunoSEQ multiplex PCR. Found here are under 130,000 clones, just over 75% of them singletons; the top ten hold more than 6.5%. The sequencing sample was made of PBMCs. These receptor sequences come from a man aged 40-55 years in good health and CMV-seropositive. CDR3s include the opening cysteine and the closing phenylalanine or tryptophan. D genes are given only for firm matches. Where a row states a size, it is once, few, many or the class of an expanded clone; other rows omit it.

abundance	j_gene	d_gene	v_gene	CDR3nt	CDR3aa
-	TRBJ2-7	-	TRBV5-8	TGTGCCAGCAGCCCGCGTTCCTACGAGCAGTACTTC	CASSPRSYEQYF
-	TRBJ2-7	TRBD1	TRBV7-9	TGTGCCAGCAGCTCGACAGGGGGGGGCTACGAGCAGTACTTC	CASSSTGGGYEQYF
few	TRBJ2-7	-	TRBV7-2	TGTGCCAGCAGCGCAGTCGACGAGCAGTACTTC	CASSAVDEQYF
once	TRBJ2-1	TRBD2	TRBV27	TGTGCCAGCAGTTTAGGCGGGAGAGAGTACAATGAGCAGTTCTTC	CASSLGGREYNEQFF
-	TRBJ1-2	TRBD1	TRBV6-1	TGTGCCAGCAGTGAAGGGACAGGGGGACATGGCTACACCTTC	CASSEGTGGHGYTF
-	TRBJ1-1	TRBD1	TRBV11-3	TGTGCCAGCAGCGGCCCCACGGGACAGGGGCTTATGAACACTGAAGCTTTCTTT	CASSGPTGQGLMNTEAFF
few	TRBJ2-7	TRBD2	TRBV2	TGTGCCAGCAGTCCTCTTATTGAGGCGGGAGGTTCCTACGAGCAGTACTTC	CASSPLIEAGGSYEQYF
-	TRBJ2-1	-	TRBV4-1	TGCGCCAGTGGTAGCCCCAACGGGGAGCAGTTCTTC	CASGSPNGEQFF
once	TRBJ1-1	TRBD1	TRBV5-4	TGTGCCAGCAGCTCCCAGGGGGGAGTGAACACTGAAGCTTTCTTT	CASSSQGGVNTEAFF
-	TRBJ1-5	-	TRBV2	TGTGCCAGCAGGCGGAGTAGCAATCAGCCCCAGCATTTT	CASRRSSNQPQHF
-	TRBJ1-1	-	TRBV6-5	TGTGCCAGCAGTTTATCGCAGGGATCCACTGAAGCTTTCTTT	CASSLSQGSTEAFF
-	TRBJ1-1	-	TRBV28	TGTGCCAGCATCTCATCTGGCGGGCAAGCTTTCTTT	CASISSGGQAFF
few	TRBJ2-7	-	TRBV11-2	TGTGCCAGCAGGCTCGAATTGGGACTCCGGGGACACGAGCAGTACTTC	CASRLELGLRGHEQYF
-	TRBJ1-5	TRBD1	TRBV19	TGTGCCAGTACCCCGACAGGGATGGGCAATCAGCCCCAGCATTTT	CASTPTGMGNQPQHF
few	TRBJ1-2	TRBD1	TRBV18	TGTGCCAGCTCTCACCCTGGGACAGGAGATGGCTACACCTTC	CASSHPGTGDGYTF
-	TRBJ2-7	TRBD2	TRBV30	TGTGCCTGGAGTCTCACTAGCGGGAGGGCCTCCGAGCAGTACTTC	CAWSLTSGRASEQYF
-	TRBJ1-1	-	TRBV18	TGTGCCAGCTCACCAAGGACAGTGAACACTGAAGCTTTCTTT	CASSPRTVNTEAFF
once	TRBJ2-3	TRBD2	TRBV7-2	TGTGCCAGCAGCTTAGTGGCCACGCTAGCGGGAGGGAGCACAGATACGCAGTATTTT	CASSLVATLAGGSTDTQYF
-	TRBJ2-6	TRBD1	TRBV5-1	TGCGCCAGCAGCGTCGAGACAGGGTCTGGCTTTGGGGCCAACGTCCTGACTTTC	CASSVETGSGFGANVLTF
few	TRBJ2-5	TRBD2	TRBV7-6	TGTGCCAGCAGCGGCTCTACTAGCGAGGTGCAAGAGACCCAGTACTTC	CASSGSTSEVQETQYF
-	TRBJ2-7	-	TRBV11-2	TGTGCCAGCAGCTTGGCGGTACCCTACGAGCAGTACTTC	CASSLAVPYEQYF
-	TRBJ2-6	-	TRBV12-5	TGTGCTAGTGTCCTACAGGGTGCCGGGGCCAACGTCCTGACTTTC	CASVLQGAGANVLTF
-	TRBJ2-2	TRBD1	TRBV9	TGTGCCAGCAGCGCAAGCGACAGGGGCGACACCGGGGAGCTGTTTTTT	CASSASDRGDTGELFF
-	TRBJ2-2	TRBD1	TRBV7-2	TGTGCCAGCAACTTCTACCTCACAGGGGGCAGAATCGCCGGGGAGCTGTTTTTT	CASNFYLTGGRIAGELFF
-	TRBJ1-6	TRBD1	TRBV7-6	TGTGCCAGCAGCCCAGGGACAGGGGGCTCACCCCTCCACTTT	CASSPGTGGSPLHF
-	TRBJ2-7	-	TRBV4-3	TGCGCCAGCAGCCAAGATTTCCGGGGTCCCTACGAGCAGTACTTC	CASSQDFRGPYEQYF
few	TRBJ1-2	TRBD1	TRBV11-2	TGTGCCAGCAGCTTAGGAAATACAGGGGTCTATGGCTACACCTTC	CASSLGNTGVYGYTF
-	TRBJ2-5	TRBD1	TRBV9	TGTGCCAGCAGCCGCACAGGGGTCGAGACCCAGTACTTC	CASSRTGVETQYF
-	TRBJ2-5	-	TRBV19	TGTGCCAGTAGTATGGTAGGGACACCGCAAGAGACCCAGTACTTC	CASSMVGTPQETQYF
-	TRBJ2-3	-	TRBV7-9	TGTGCCAGCAGTCGAGGCGGGCTCAGCACAGATACGCAGTATTTT	CASSRGGLSTDTQYF
-	TRBJ1-4	-	TRBV28	TGTGCCAGCAGTCGAGGGCAGGAAAAACTGTTTTTT	CASSRGQEKLFF
-	TRBJ1-3	-	TRBV18	TGTGCCAGCTCACCAACAGGGAAGGGCTCTGGAAACACCATATATTTT	CASSPTGKGSGNTIYF
-	TRBJ1-1	-	TRBV7-5	TGTGCCAGCAGCGCGCCGGGGGTCGGTGAAGCTTTCTTT	CASSAPGVGEAFF
-	TRBJ2-7	TRBD1	TRBV2	TGTGCCAGCAGCCCTATAGGACAGGGGAGGGCCTACGAGCAGTACTTC	CASSPIGQGRAYEQYF
-	TRBJ2-7	TRBD1	TRBV18	TGTGCCAGCTCACCACCTCGGGACAGGGGGCTTGAGCAGTACTTC	CASSPPRDRGLEQYF
few	TRBJ2-7	-	TRBV6-1	TGTGCCAGCAGCCCGGTTCTCCCCCCTCGCGAGCAGTACTTC	CASSPVLPPREQYF
-	TRBJ2-1	-	TRBV28	TGTGCCAGCAGTTTGTCTCTAGCGAACTCCAATGAGCAGTTCTTC	CASSLSLANSNEQFF
medium-sized	TRBJ1-1	-	TRBV7-9	TGTGCCAGCAGCCCCACCGGGGGGGTCACTGAAGCTTTCTTT	CASSPTGGVTEAFF
-	TRBJ2-1	-	TRBV7-2	TGTGCCAGCAGCTTAGGGCGACAGACTAGAGGGCAGTTCTTC	CASSLGRQTRGQFF
once	TRBJ2-5	-	TRBV25-1	TGTGCCAGCAGTGTGGGAGATACCCAAGAGACCCAGTACTTC	CASSVGDTQETQYF
-	TRBJ1-2	TRBD1	TRBV29-1	TGCAGCGCGAGGGCCCAGGGGGGCTATGGCTACACCTTC	CSARAQGGYGYTF
-	TRBJ2-3	-	TRBV7-2	TGTGCCAGCAGCTTAGTAGGCGGAGATACGCAGTATTTT	CASSLVGGDTQYF
-	TRBJ2-7	TRBD2	TRBV7-8	TGTGCCAGCAGCTCCCTGGGACTAGCGATCTACGAGCAGTACTTC	CASSSLGLAIYEQYF
-	TRBJ2-2	TRBD2	TRBV7-3	TGTGCCAGCAGCCCCAAAGAAGCGGGGCCGGTGAACACCGGGGAGCTGTTTTTT	CASSPKEAGPVNTGELFF
once	TRBJ2-1	TRBD1	TRBV4-2	TGTGCCAGCAGCCCCTCTGGGACAGGGCTGGGCAATGAGCAGTTCTTC	CASSPSGTGLGNEQFF
-	TRBJ2-7	TRBD2	TRBV7-2	TGTGCCAGCAGCTTAAGACTAGCGGGTTACGAGCAGTACTTC	CASSLRLAGYEQYF
-	TRBJ1-5	-	TRBV28	TGTGCCAGCAGCAAACAGAGCTCCTTCAATCAGCCCCAGCATTTT	CASSKQSSFNQPQHF
few	TRBJ1-3	TRBD1	TRBV5-4	TGTGCCAGCAGCCTTCGGGGACAGGCTGGAAACACCATATATTTT	CASSLRGQAGNTIYF